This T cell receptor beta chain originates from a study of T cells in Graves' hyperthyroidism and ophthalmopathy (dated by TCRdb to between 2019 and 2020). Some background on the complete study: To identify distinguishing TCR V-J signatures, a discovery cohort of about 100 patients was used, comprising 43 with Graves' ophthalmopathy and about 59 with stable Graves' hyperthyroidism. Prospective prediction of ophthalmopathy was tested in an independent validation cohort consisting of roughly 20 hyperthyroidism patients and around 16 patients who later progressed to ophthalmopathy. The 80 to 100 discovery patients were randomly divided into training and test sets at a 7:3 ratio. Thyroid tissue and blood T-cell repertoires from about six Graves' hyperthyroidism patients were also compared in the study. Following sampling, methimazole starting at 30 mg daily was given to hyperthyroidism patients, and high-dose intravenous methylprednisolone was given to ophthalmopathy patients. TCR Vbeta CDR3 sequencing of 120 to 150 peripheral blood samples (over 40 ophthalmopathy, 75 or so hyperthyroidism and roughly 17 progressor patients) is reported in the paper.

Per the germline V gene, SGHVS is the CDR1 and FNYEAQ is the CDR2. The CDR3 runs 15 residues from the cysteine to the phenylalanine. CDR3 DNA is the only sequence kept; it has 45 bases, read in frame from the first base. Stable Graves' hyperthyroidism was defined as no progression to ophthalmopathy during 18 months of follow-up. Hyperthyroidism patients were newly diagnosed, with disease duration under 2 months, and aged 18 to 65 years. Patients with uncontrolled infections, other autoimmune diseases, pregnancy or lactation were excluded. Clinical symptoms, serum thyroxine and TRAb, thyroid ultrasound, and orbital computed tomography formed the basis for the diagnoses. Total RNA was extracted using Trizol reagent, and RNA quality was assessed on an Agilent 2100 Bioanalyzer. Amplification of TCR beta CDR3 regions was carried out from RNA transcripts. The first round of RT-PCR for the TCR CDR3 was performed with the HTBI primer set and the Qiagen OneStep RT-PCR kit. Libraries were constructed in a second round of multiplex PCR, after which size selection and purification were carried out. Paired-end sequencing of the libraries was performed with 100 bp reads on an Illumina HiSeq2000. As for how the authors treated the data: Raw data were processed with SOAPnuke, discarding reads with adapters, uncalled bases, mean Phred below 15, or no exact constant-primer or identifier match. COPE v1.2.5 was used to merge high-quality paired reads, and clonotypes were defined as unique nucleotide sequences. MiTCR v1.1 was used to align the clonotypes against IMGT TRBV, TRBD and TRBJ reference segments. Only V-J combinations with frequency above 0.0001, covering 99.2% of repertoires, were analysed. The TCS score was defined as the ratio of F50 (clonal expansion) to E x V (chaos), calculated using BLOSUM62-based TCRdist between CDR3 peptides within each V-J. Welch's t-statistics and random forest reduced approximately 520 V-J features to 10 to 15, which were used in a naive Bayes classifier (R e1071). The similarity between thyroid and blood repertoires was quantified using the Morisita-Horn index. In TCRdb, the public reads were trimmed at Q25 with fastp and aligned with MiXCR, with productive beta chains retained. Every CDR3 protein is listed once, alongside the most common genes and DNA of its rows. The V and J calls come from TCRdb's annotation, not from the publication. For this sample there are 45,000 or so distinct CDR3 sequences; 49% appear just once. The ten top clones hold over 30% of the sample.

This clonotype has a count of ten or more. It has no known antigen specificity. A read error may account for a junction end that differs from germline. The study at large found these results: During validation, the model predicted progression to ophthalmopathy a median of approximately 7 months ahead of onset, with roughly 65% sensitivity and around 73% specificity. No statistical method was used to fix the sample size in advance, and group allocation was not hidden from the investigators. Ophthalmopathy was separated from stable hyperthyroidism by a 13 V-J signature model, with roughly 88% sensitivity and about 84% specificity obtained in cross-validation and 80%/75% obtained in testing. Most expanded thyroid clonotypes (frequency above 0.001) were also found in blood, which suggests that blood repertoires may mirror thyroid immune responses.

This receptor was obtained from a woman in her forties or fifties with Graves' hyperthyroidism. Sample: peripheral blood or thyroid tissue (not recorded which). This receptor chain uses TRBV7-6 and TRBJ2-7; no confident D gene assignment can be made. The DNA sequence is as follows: TGCGCCAGCAGCTTGGCCCCAAAAGGCTCCTACGAGCAGTACTTC. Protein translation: CASSLAPKGSYEQYF. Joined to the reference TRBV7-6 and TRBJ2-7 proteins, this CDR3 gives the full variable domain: GAGVSQSPRYKVTKRGQDVALRCDPISGHVSLYWYRQALGQGPEFLTYFNYEAQQDKSGLPNDRFSAERPEGSISTLTIQRTEQRDSAMYRCASSLAPKGSYEQYFGPGTRLTVT.